Listed here are 32 T cell receptor beta chains from one sample, sequenced in a study of regulatory T cells in long-lasting Graves disease. Building of the TCR beta libraries involved iRepertoire HTBI primers and Arm-PCR of CDR3 regions. MiXCR was run by TCRdb on the multiplex PCR reads, yielding one entry per CDR3 protein. The sample has roughly 530,000 distinct CDR3 sequences; about 15% are singletons. Time point: newly diagnosed GD, antithyroid drugs for less than 3 months. After RNA was extracted from PBMCs, the TCR library was made from it. These sequences were also reported in another study, on T cells in Graves' hyperthyroidism and ophthalmopathy.

Sequencing used peripheral blood mononuclear cells (PBMCs), obtained at new diagnosis, from a patient treated with antithyroid drugs. All receptors derive from a middle-aged woman with Graves disease.

As regards this clonotype: A much more abundant neighbour one base away suggests this may be a read error. The conserved phenylalanine or tryptophan is not found at the CDR3 terminus, so this likely reflects a read error. The genes are TRBV7-9 and TRBJ2-3; 7 bases are a match to TRBD1. This CDR3 has 14 residues. Trimming removed 3 bases from V and 3 bases from J; junction bases left unmatched: 3. Germline V CDR1 and CDR2: SEHNR, FQNEAQ (reference sequence). The CDR3 loop is CASSFHRGTDTQYL. The CDR3 DNA sequence: TGTGCCAGCAGCTTTCACAGGGGAACAGATACGCAGTATCTT.

This clonotype was recorded at least ten times. The chain is built from TRBV11-2 and TRBJ1-2, with 8 bases lining up with TRBD1. The V gene's germline CDR1 is SGHAT and CDR2 FQNNGV. With 5 bases clipped from V and 6 bases from J, the junction kept 5 bases outside the gene matches. The CDR3 has 13 residues. In DNA, the CDR3 is TGTGCCAGCAGCCAAGACAGGGGTAATGGCTACACCTTC. Protein product: CASSQDRGNGYTF.

This clonotype appeared a few times. The chain combines TRBV20-1 with TRBJ2-3; 10 nucleotides line up with TRBD2. Germline values: CDR1 DFQATT, CDR2 SNEGSKA (reference sequence). This CDR3 is built from 16 residues. The J segment lost 2 bases and the V segment lost 3 bases, leaving 8 bases of the junction unmatched. This CDR3 reads CSASTASGGHTDTQYF. The CDR3 DNA follows: TGCAGTGCTAGTACGGCTAGCGGGGGCCACACAGATACGCAGTATTTT.

This clonotype has a count of ten or more. This chain joins TRBV28 and TRBJ1-5; D remains ambiguous. Germline CDR1 reads MDHEN; CDR2 reads SYDVKM. The CDR3 spans 15 residues. Trimming stripped 5 bases from V and 4 bases from J, with 15 bases between. The CDR3 loop reads CASSGEIGQNQPQHF. CDR3 nucleotides: TGTGCCAGCAGTGGGGAAATAGGCCAAAATCAGCCCCAGCATTTT.

J is TRBJ2-1 and V is TRBV20-1, with 15 nucleotides matching TRBD2. The CDR3 covers 18 residues. The junction had 7 bases not matched to a gene; V was cut back by 1 base and J by 3 bases. Germline assignment: CDR1 DFQATT and CDR2 SNEGSKA (reference sequence). This CDR3 reads CSARGRTSGRAYYNEQFF. CDR3 nucleotide sequence: TGCAGTGCTAGAGGACGGACTAGCGGGAGGGCCTACTACAATGAGCAGTTCTTC.

Concerning this clonotype: This clone may be a read error of a much larger clone one base away. The V gene is TRBV2, the J gene TRBJ1-5, with TRBD1 identical over 7 bases. V lost 0 bases, J lost 6 bases, and 8 bases stayed unmatched. The CDR3 runs to 16 residues. Germline CDR1 SNHLY, CDR2 FYNNEI. CDR3 bases: TGTGCCAGCAGTGAAGCACAGGGGCGGAGTGGTCAGCCCCAGCATTTT. As protein: CASSEAQGRSGQPQHF.

The CDR3: CACQGTDTQYF. The CDR3 nucleotides read TGTGCCTGCCAGGGGACAGATACGCAGTATTTT. V is TRBV30 and J is TRBJ2-3; D is perhaps TRBD1 (6 bases). This CDR3 has 11 residues. V lost 6 bases, J lost 3 bases, and 7 bases lay in between. CDR1 GTSNPN and CDR2 SVGIG come from the germline V gene (reference sequence).

This clonotype was detected a few times. V usage is TRBV19 and J usage is TRBJ2-3; TRBD2 aligns across 9 bases. The CDR3 has 16 residues. Looked up from germline, CDR1 is LNHDA and CDR2 is SQIVND (reference sequence). V dropped 3 bases and J dropped 5; count of bases not matched to a gene: 9. CDR3 in DNA: TGTGCCAGTAGTATGGGGCTAGCGGGGAGTATAGATACGCAGTATTTT. Protein sequence: CASSMGLAGSIDTQYF.

J is TRBJ1-5 and V is TRBV12-3 or TRBV12-4; tentative D call: TRBD1 (6 bases). The CDR3 spans 14 residues. V gave up 5 bases and J gave up 7 bases, with 15 bases separating them. CDR3 sequence reads: CASSLGGALQPQHF. The CDR3 nucleotides read TGTGCCAGCAGTCTGGGGGGGGCATTACAGCCCCAGCATTTT.

This clonotype was observed a handful of times. The chain has TRBV20-1 and TRBJ2-1; no reliable D call. With 0 bases removed from V and 8 bases from J, the gap between germline ends came to 11 bases. This CDR3 has 13 amino acids. Germline-derived CDR1 and CDR2 are DFQATT and SNEGSKA (reference sequence). CDR3 coding DNA: TGCAGTGCTAGAGACCTCTCATCCTATGAGCAGTTCTTC. Its protein is CSARDLSSYEQFF.

This clonotype was counted many times. V gene TRBV4-1 combines with J gene TRBJ2-1; possibly TRBD2 for D (6 bases). Germline V gene sequence: CDR1 MGHRA, CDR2 YSYEKL. Trimming removed 1 base at V and 10 bases at J, with 11 bases between. This CDR3 is 13 amino acids long. CDR3 coding DNA: TGCGCCAGCAGCCAAGTGGGACTGGGCGAGCAGTTCTTC. Translated, it gives CASSQVGLGEQFF.

This clonotype appeared many times. The chain couples TRBV10-3 to TRBJ2-7; D is unresolved. The CDR3 runs 13 residues. CDR1 is ENHRY and CDR2 is SYGVKD in the germline V gene. Trimming took off 6 bases at V and 5 bases at J, with 14 bases between the two ends. For the CDR3, the DNA is TGTGCCATCAGCCCATCTGCCCGGGACGAGCAGTACTTC. Translating it yields CAISPSARDEQYF.

This clonotype occurred a few times. CDR3 coding DNA: TGTGCCAGCAGTTACAGACCTGGGGGGGGGGGCGCTTCCAATGAGCAGTTCTTC. Translation gives CASSYRPGGGGASNEQFF. The chain links TRBV6-2 or TRBV6-3 to TRBJ2-1, with a tentative D call TRBD2 (7 bases). Germline V gene data show CDR1 as MNHEY and CDR2 as SVGEGT. The CDR3 is 18 amino acids. Between the trimmed V and J ends, which lost 2 bases and 6 bases, there was a span of 23 bases.

This clonotype was seen many times. This chain joins TRBV4-1 and TRBJ1-2; TRBD1 is a possible D gene (5 bases). Germline CDR1 MGHRA, CDR2 YSYEKL. CDR3 size: 14 residues. Trimming left V 0 bases short and J 4 bases short, with 9 bases between. The DNA of the CDR3 is TGCGCCAGCAGCCAAGAGGGGGTTTCCTATGGCTACACCTTC. Translated: CASSQEGVSYGYTF.

V gene TRBV6-1 combines with J gene TRBJ1-6; a weak D match, TRBD1 (6 bases). With 7 bases removed from V and 6 bases from J, the gap between germline ends came to 13 bases. The germline CDR1 and CDR2 sequences are MNHNS and SASEGT. This CDR3 region has 14 residues. Here the CDR3 reads CASIVQGGNSPLHF. The CDR3 coding sequence is TGTGCCAGCATAGTACAGGGTGGTAATTCACCCCTCCACTTT.

This clonotype has at least ten counts. The V call is TRBV27, the J call TRBJ2-7; TRBD1 is a possible D gene (6 bases). Germline V gives CDR1 MNHEY, CDR2 SMNVEV (reference sequence). V shed 2 bases and J shed 0 bases, with 11 bases lying between them. CDR3 length equals 15 residues. The CDR3 bases are TGTGCCAGCAGTTTAATCCAGGGGAACTCCTACGAGCAGTACTTC. Its protein is CASSLIQGNSYEQYF.

This clonotype was found a few times. The rearrangement links TRBV30 to TRBJ1-5; 8 bases fit TRBD1. The CDR3 extends over 14 amino acids. V lost 3 bases, J lost 2 bases, and 3 bases stayed unmatched. The V gene's germline CDR1 is GTSNPN and CDR2 SVGIG (reference sequence). The CDR3 reads CAWSQGQGNQPQHF. The CDR3 nucleotides are TGTGCCTGGAGCCAGGGACAGGGCAATCAGCCCCAGCATTTT.

The chain uses TRBV6-1 and TRBJ2-3, with D maybe TRBD1 (6 bases). With the DNA end fitting TRBJ2-7 better, the J assignment may be wrong. CDR1 MNHNS and CDR2 SASEGT come from the germline V gene. The CDR3 is made up of 18 amino acids. CDR3 loop: CASSPDGWQGRVSYEQYF. The CDR3 DNA sequence: TGTGCCAGCAGTCCTGATGGTTGGCAGGGGCGCGTTTCCTACGAGCAGTACTTC.

This clonotype was counted only a few times. The V and J genes are TRBV9 and TRBJ2-7, with D uncertain. This CDR3 region has 13 residues. The germline V gene has CDR1 SGDLS and CDR2 YYNGEE. V was trimmed by 0 bases and J by 6 bases, leaving 10 bases between them. Here the CDR3 DNA reads TGTGCCAGCAGCGTAGCGGTCGGTGGCGAGCAGTACTTC. It encodes CASSVAVGGEQYF.

This clonotype has ten or more counts. The V call is TRBV28, the J call TRBJ2-5; D is possibly TRBD2 (6 bases). Germline values: CDR1 MDHEN, CDR2 SYDVKM. This CDR3 spans 17 amino acids. V lost 4 bases and J lost 2, with 20 bases in between. The DNA of the CDR3 is TGTGCCAGCAGTTCCATTTTGGGCGGGGCTCCACAAGAGACCCAGTACTTC. Translated, it gives CASSSILGGAPQETQYF.

The chain couples TRBV10-3 to TRBJ2-3; 8 bases are shared with TRBD2. The V and J ends lost 4 bases and 2 bases, in that order; junction bases with no gene match: 8. There are 16 residues in the CDR3. Germline CDR1 reads ENHRY; CDR2 reads SYGVKD. The DNA for the CDR3 is TGTGCCATCAGTGGCGGACTAGCCCTTTCCACAGATACGCAGTATTTT. Protein sequence: CAISGGLALSTDTQYF.

The chain has TRBV15 and TRBJ2-1; TRBD1 agrees at 8 bases. This CDR3 is 16 amino acids long. V dropped 4 bases and J dropped 6; count of bases not matched to a gene: 11. CDR1 LNHNV and CDR2 YYDKDF come from the germline V gene (reference sequence). The CDR3 loop reads CATSTIQGVTCNEQFF. As DNA, the CDR3 is TGTGCCACCAGCACAATACAGGGGGTCACCTGCAATGAGCAGTTCTTC. Filled out from reference TRBV15 and TRBJ2-1, the complete variable domain reads DAMVIQNPRYQVTQFGKPVTLSCSQTLNHNVMYWYQQKSSQAPKLLFHYYDKDFNNEADTPDNFQSRRPNTSFCFLDIRSPGLGDTAMYLCATSTIQGVTCNEQFFGPGTRLTVL.

This clonotype was counted ten times or more. This rearrangement joins TRBV13 to TRBJ2-3; TRBD1 matches 7 bases. Germline values: CDR1 PRHDT, CDR2 FYEKMQ (reference sequence). The CDR3 contains 17 residues. The V segment lost 0 bases and the J segment 3 bases; nucleotides outside the gene matches: 9. The DNA of the CDR3 is TGTGCCAGCAGCTTAGGACTGGGATCAGGGGGAACAGATACGCAGTATTTT. Amino acids: CASSLGLGSGGTDTQYF.

This clonotype was detected many times. The chain carries TRBV10-3 and TRBJ2-7; D call uncertain. V dropped 0 bases and J dropped 3 bases, with 9 bases sitting between them. This CDR3 has 14 amino acids. Germline V gene sequence: CDR1 ENHRY, CDR2 SYGVKD. CDR3 DNA sequence: TGTGCCATCAGTGAGTCCGGGCAGCTCTACGAGCAGTACTTC. Its protein product is CAISESGQLYEQYF.

This clonotype has a count of ten or more. The chain is built from TRBV7-8 and TRBJ1-5; D gene unclear. There are 15 residues in the CDR3. The V and J ends lost 2 bases and 1 base respectively, with 9 bases between them. The V gene's germline CDR1 is SGHVS and CDR2 FQNEAQ. CDR3 bases: TGTGCCAGCAGCTTATCTAGCCAAAGCAATCAGCCCCAGCATTTT. Amino acids: CASSLSSQSNQPQHF.

This clonotype was recorded many times. The chain uses TRBV28 and TRBJ2-3, with TRBD2 matching 7 bases. V shed 6 bases, J shed 5 bases, and the junction held 8 bases outside the gene matches. Germline values: CDR1 MDHEN, CDR2 SYDVKM. The CDR3 extends over 14 amino acids. CDR3 protein: CASSPAGVIDTQYF. Here the CDR3 DNA reads TGTGCCAGCAGCCCCGCGGGGGTCATAGATACGCAGTATTTT.

The chain carries TRBV5-1 and TRBJ2-7; 16 bases fit TRBD2. Germline V lookup: CDR1 SGHRS, CDR2 YFSETQ. The CDR3 length is 20 residues. V shed 0 bases, J shed 0 bases, and the junction held 9 bases outside the gene matches. DNA for the CDR3: TGCGCCAGCAGCTTGGTGGGACTAGCGGGGGGGGCATCCTACTCCTACGAGCAGTACTTC. Residues: CASSLVGLAGGASYSYEQYF. Combining the CDR3 with reference TRBV5-1 and TRBJ2-7 gives the whole variable domain KAGVTQTPRYLIKTRGQQVTLSCSPISGHRSVSWYQQTPGQGLQFLFEYFSETQRNKGNFPGRFSGRQFSNSRSEMNVSTLELGDSALYLCASSLVGLAGGASYSYEQYFGPGTRLTVT.

The gene calls are TRBV20-1 and TRBJ2-5, with a tentative D call TRBD1 (5 bases). The germline V and J ends were trimmed by 1 base and 5 bases, with 14 bases remaining between them. In germline, CDR1 is DFQATT, CDR2 SNEGSKA (reference sequence). There are 14 residues in the CDR3. CDR3 sequence: CSARAAGFHETQYF. The DNA for the CDR3 is TGCAGTGCTAGAGCCGCAGGGTTTCACGAGACCCAGTACTTC.

For the CDR3, the DNA is TGTGCCAGCAGTCGACAGGGCCGACATGGCTACACCTTC. It translates to CASSRQGRHGYTF. J is TRBJ1-2 and V is TRBV7-9, with 7 bases aligning to TRBD1. V lost 6 bases, J lost 6 bases, and 7 bases stayed unmatched. The CDR3 runs to 13 residues. In germline, CDR1 is SEHNR, CDR2 FQNEAQ (reference sequence).

There are a few counts of this clonotype. The chain combines TRBV5-1 with TRBJ2-3, with a tentative D call TRBD2 (7 bases). This CDR3 region has 14 residues. CDR1 is SGHRS, CDR2 YFSETQ, per germline. Trimming left V 5 bases short and J 6 bases short, with 16 bases between. CDR3 sequence reads: CASRPGGTLDTQYF. The CDR3 DNA is TGCGCCAGCAGACCGGGGGGCACCTTGGATACGCAGTATTTT.

This chain links TRBV4-1 with TRBJ1-1; D not certain. CDR1 and CDR2 (germline): MGHRA, YSYEKL. The CDR3 has 16 residues. Trimming shortened V by 2 bases and J by 8 bases, and 21 bases separated the two germline ends. As DNA, the CDR3 is TGCGCCAGCAGCCAAAAGGTGGGTAGTGTCCCTACCGAAGCTTTCTTT. Its translation: CASSQKVGSVPTEAFF.

This clonotype appeared many times. V usage is TRBV5-1 and J usage is TRBJ1-4; the D gene is possibly TRBD1 (5 bases). The CDR3 loop spans 15 amino acids. V was trimmed by 4 bases and J by 3 bases, leaving 13 bases between them. Germline assignment: CDR1 SGHRS and CDR2 YFSETQ. In DNA, the CDR3 is TGCGCCAGCAGCAACCACAGGTCGGCTAATGAAAAACTGTTTTTT. Residues: CASSNHRSANEKLFF.